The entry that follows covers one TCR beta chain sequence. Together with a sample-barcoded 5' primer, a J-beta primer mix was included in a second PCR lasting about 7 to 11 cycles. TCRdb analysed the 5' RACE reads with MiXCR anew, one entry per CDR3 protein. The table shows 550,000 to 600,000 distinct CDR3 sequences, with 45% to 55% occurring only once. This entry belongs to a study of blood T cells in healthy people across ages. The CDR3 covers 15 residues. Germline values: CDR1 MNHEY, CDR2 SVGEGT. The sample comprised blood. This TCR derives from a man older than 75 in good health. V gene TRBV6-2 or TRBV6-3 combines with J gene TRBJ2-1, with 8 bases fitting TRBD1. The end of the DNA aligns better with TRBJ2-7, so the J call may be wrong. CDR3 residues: CASSSARDRIYEQYF. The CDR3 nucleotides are TGTGCCAGCAGTTCCGCCCGGGACAGGATATATGAGCAGTACTTC.